The source of this T cell receptor beta chain is a study of control samples from healthy donors and cancer patients. Here immunoSEQ multiplex PCR was the method, and the copy in TCRdb shows in-frame clones only, minus some. This sample has tens of thousands of clones; over 75% occur once, and the top ten carry about 7.1%. There are 14 residues in the CDR3. Trimming cost V 4 bases and J 7 bases, with 11 bases left between them. Per the germline V gene, CDR1 is LGHNA and CDR2 is YSLEER. The clonotype originates from a man between 45 and 60 years old in good health. The chain is built from TRBV4-3 and TRBJ1-6; no firm D call. The specimen sequenced was blood. CDR3 DNA: TGCGCCAGCAGCCCAGATCCGAGGAATTCACCCCTCCACTTT. Translating gives CASSPDPRNSPLHF.